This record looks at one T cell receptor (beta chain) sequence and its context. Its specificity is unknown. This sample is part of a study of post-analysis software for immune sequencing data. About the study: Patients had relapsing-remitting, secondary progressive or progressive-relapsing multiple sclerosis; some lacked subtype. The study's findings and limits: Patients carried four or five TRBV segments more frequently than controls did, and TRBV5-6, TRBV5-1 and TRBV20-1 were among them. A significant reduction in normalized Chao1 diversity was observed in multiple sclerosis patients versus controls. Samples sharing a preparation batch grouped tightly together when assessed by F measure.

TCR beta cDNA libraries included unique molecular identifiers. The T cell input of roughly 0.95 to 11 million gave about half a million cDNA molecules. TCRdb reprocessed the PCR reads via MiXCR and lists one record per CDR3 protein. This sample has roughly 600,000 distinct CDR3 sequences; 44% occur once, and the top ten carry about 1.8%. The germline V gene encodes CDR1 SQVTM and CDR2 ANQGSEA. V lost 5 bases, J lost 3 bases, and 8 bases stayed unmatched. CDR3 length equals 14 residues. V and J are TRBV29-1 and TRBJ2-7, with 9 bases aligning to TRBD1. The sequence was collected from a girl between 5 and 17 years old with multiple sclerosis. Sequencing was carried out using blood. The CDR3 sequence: CSVTSPGQGYEQYF. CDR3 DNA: TGCAGCGTTACTAGTCCGGGACAGGGCTACGAGCAGTACTTC.